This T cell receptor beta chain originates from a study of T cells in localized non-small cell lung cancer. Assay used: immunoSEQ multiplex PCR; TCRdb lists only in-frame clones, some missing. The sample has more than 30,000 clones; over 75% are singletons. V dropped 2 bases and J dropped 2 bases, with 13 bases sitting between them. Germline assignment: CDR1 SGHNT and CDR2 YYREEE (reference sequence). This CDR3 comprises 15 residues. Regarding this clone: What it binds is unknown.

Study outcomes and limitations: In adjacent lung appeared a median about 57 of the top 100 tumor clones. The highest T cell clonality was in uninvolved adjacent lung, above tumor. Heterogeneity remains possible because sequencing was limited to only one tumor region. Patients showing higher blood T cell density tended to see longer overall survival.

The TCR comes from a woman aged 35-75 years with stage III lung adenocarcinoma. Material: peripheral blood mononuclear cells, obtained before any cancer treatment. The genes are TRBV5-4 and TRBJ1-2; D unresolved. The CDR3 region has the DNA TGTGCCAGCAGCTTTGTACTGCGGAACAACTATGGCTACACCTTC. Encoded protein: CASSFVLRNNYGYTF.